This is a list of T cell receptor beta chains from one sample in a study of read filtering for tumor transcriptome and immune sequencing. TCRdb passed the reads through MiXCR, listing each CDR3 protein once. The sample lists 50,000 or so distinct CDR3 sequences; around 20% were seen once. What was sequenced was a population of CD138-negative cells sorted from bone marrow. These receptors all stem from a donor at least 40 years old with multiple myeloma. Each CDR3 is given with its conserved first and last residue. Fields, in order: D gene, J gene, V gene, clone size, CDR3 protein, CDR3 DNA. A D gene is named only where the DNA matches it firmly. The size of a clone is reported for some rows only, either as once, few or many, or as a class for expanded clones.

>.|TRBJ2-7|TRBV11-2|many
CASSPQNPGEQYF
TGTGCCAGCAGCCCCCAAAATCCCGGCGAGCAGTACTTC
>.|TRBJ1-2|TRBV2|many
CAMAGLKDNYGYTF
TGTGCCATGGCGGGACTTAAAGATAACTATGGCTACACCTTC
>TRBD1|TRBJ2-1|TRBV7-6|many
CASGNGQVQFF
TGTGCCAGCGGCAACGGACAGGTGCAGTTCTTC
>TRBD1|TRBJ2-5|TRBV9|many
CASSVNRGTGETQYF
TGTGCCAGCAGCGTGAACAGGGGGACAGGGGAGACCCAGTACTTC
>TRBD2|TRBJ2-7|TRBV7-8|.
CASSSATSGSRTYEQYF
TGTGCCAGCAGCTCAGCGACCAGCGGGAGTAGGACCTACGAGCAGTACTTC
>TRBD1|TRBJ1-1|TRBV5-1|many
CASSLARDRGQAFF
TGCGCCAGCAGCTTGGCCCGGGACAGGGGGCAAGCTTTCTTT
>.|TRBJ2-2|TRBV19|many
CASSISGVGTGELFF
TGTGCCAGTAGTATCTCGGGGGTCGGCACCGGGGAGCTGTTTTTT
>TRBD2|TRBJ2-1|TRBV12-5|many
CASGLVPPPSGSSNEQFF
TGTGCTAGTGGTTTGGTACCCCCCCCTAGCGGGAGTAGCAATGAGCAGTTCTTC
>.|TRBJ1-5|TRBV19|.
CARDNNQPQHF
TGTGCCAGGGATAACAATCAGCCCCAGCATTTT
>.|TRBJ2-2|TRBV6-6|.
CASSYVKDGELFF
TGTGCCAGCAGTTACGTAAAGGACGGGGAGCTGTTTTTT
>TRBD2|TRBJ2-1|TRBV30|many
CAWSSSGRFYNEQFF
TGTGCCTGGAGTTCTAGCGGGAGGTTCTACAATGAGCAGTTCTTC
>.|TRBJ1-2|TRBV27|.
CASSGQGYGYTF
TGTGCCAGCAGTGGGCAGGGCTATGGCTACACCTTC
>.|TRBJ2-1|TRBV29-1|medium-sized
CSVNGGSYNEQFF
TGCAGCGTTAATGGCGGGTCCTACAATGAGCAGTTCTTC
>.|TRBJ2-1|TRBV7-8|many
CASSLVGGALYNEQFF
TGTGCCAGCAGCTTAGTGGGCGGGGCTTTGTACAATGAGCAGTTCTTC
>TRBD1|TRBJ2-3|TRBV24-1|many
CATSEGDRDTDTQYF
TGTGCCACCAGTGAAGGGGACAGGGACACAGATACGCAGTATTTT
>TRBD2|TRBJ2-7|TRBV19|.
CASSIGAASGRYEQYF
TGTGCCAGTAGTATAGGAGCGGCTAGCGGGAGGTACGAGCAGTACTTC
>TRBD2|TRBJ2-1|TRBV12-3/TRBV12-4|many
CASSLGSGRGIEQFF
TGTGCCAGCAGTTTGGGTAGCGGGAGAGGAATTGAGCAGTTCTTC
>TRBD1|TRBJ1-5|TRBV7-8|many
CASSLFGQGHQPQHF
TGTGCCAGCAGCTTATTCGGACAGGGACATCAGCCCCAGCATTTT
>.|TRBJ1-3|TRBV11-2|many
CASRIGPSVGNTIYF
TGTGCCAGCAGAATCGGGCCGTCCGTAGGAAACACCATATATTTT
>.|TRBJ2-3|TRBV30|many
CAWNQGLATDTQYF
TGTGCCTGGAATCAGGGTCTCGCCACAGATACGCAGTATTTT
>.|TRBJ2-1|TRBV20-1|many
CSATSKGVRKQRAQFF
TGCAGTGCCACTTCAAAGGGGGTGAGGAAACAAAGGGCGCAGTTCTTC
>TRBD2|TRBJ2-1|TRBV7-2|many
CASSPLGAGVYNEQFF
TGTGCCAGCAGCCCGCTTGGAGCGGGAGTTTACAATGAGCAGTTCTTC
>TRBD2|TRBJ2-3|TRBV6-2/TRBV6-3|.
CASGSSGLAADSQYF
TGTGCCAGCGGATCGTCGGGACTAGCCGCAGATTCGCAGTATTTT
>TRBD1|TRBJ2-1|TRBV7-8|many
CASSFPGTGGFNEQFF
TGTGCCAGCAGCTTCCCCGGGACAGGGGGCTTCAATGAGCAGTTCTTC
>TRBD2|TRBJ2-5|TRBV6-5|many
CASSSSGPSTQETQYF
TGTGCCAGCAGTTCTAGCGGGCCCTCGACCCAAGAGACCCAGTACTTC
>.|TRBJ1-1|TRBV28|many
CASSPTTEAFF
TGTGCCAGCAGCCCCACCACTGAAGCTTTCTTT
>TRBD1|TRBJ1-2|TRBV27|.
CASSSDRGLGYTF
TGTGCCAGCAGTTCGGACAGGGGGCTCGGCTACACCTTC
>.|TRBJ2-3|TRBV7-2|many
CASSQRAGQQHSTDTQYF
TGTGCCAGCAGCCAGAGGGCGGGACAGCAACATTCCACAGATACGCAGTATTTT
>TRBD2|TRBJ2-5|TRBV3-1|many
CASSYEASGSQETQYF
TGTGCCAGCAGCTACGAGGCTAGCGGGAGTCAAGAGACCCAGTACTTC
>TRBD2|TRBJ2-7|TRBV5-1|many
CASGERSGGAYEQYF
TGCGCCAGTGGGGAGAGATCGGGGGGTGCGTACGAGCAGTACTTC
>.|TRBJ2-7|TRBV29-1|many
CSASKPGPIVSEQYF
TGCAGCGCCTCGAAGCCGGGACCCATCGTGAGCGAGCAGTACTTC
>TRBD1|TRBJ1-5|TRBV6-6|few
CASRFTGTGGSYSNQPQHF
TGTGCCAGCAGATTTACCGGGACAGGGGGGTCATATAGCAATCAGCCCCAGCATTTT
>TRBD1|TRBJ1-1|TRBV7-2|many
CASSLSWDSEAFF
TGTGCCAGCAGCCTCAGTTGGGACAGTGAAGCTTTCTTT
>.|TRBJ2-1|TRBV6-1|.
CASSDPRRSSTYNEQFF
TGTGCCAGCAGTGATCCACGGAGGTCCAGCACCTACAATGAGCAGTTCTTC
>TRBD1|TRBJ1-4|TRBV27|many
CASSESDRVNEKLFF
TGTGCCAGCAGTGAATCGGACAGGGTAAATGAAAAACTGTTTTTT
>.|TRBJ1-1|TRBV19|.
CASSRDVIEAFF
TGTGCCAGTAGCCGCGATGTGATTGAAGCTTTCTTT
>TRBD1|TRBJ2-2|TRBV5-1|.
CASSWRTGPGELFF
TGCGCCAGCAGCTGGAGGACAGGGCCCGGGGAGCTGTTTTTT
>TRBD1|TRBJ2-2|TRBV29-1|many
CSVLAGGRTGELFF
TGCAGCGTTTTGGCAGGGGGTAGAACCGGGGAGCTGTTTTTT
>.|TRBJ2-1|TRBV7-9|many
CASSYLGSSYNEQFF
TGTGCCAGCAGCTACCTTGGAAGCTCCTACAATGAGCAGTTCTTC
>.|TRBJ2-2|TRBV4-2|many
CASSQVRGTGELFF
TGTGCCAGCAGCCAAGTTAGGGGGACCGGGGAGCTGTTTTTT
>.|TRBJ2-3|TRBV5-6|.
CASSLAQTRGDITDTQYF
TGTGCCAGCAGCTTGGCGCAGACCAGGGGGGACATCACAGATACGCAGTATTTT
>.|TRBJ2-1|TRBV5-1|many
CASSQQGIYNEQFF
TGCGCCAGCAGCCAACAGGGAATCTACAATGAGCAGTTCTTC